This passage covers 23 T cell receptor beta chains from one sample sequenced in a study of T cell responses to AZD1222 COVID-19 vaccine. Profiling relied on immunoSEQ multiplex PCR, and the TCRdb table lists in-frame clones only, not all of them. Of roughly 45,000 clones listed, roughly 83% were seen once; the top ten hold about a sixth. Here the sequenced sample was peripheral blood, taken 28 days after the second AZD1222 dose. The receptor set was obtained from an adult who received the AZD1222 COVID-19 vaccine.

A few counts support this clone. The V and J genes are TRBV5-1 and TRBJ2-5, with D tentatively TRBD1 (6 bases). V was shortened by 2 bases and J by 3 bases, with 11 bases between the two germline ends. The CDR3 loop spans 14 amino acids. Germline CDR1 is SGHRS and CDR2 is YFSETQ. Here the CDR3 DNA reads TGCGCCAGCAGCTTCGGACAGCCTAAAGAGACCCAGTACTTC. This codes for CASSFGQPKETQYF.

The rearrangement links TRBV27 to TRBJ1-6; 7 bases are shared with TRBD1. After removal of 0 bases from V and 7 bases from J, the junction contained 6 bases not matched to a gene. Looked up from germline, CDR1 is MNHEY and CDR2 is SMNVEV (reference sequence). The CDR3 has 16 residues. The CDR3 DNA sequence: TGTGCCAGCAGTTTATCGGGACAGTCTCCGAATTCACCCCTCCACTTT. Protein product: CASSLSGQSPNSPLHF.

The rearrangement joins TRBV29-1 to TRBJ2-7; TRBD1 matches 9 bases. The V gene's germline CDR1 is SQVTM and CDR2 ANQGSEA. CDR3 length: 13 amino acids. V dropped 2 bases and J dropped 8; count of bases not matched to a gene: 7. The CDR3 region has the DNA TGCAGCGTTGAACTACAGGGGGCTCCCCAGCAGTACTTC. Translating it yields CSVELQGAPQQYF.

This clone turned up a few times. The chain combines TRBV25-1 with TRBJ2-6; unclear D gene. The germline V gene has CDR1 MGHDK and CDR2 SYGVNS. The V end was cut by 1 base, the J end by 2 bases, with 0 bases between. The CDR3 has 13 amino acids. The CDR3 DNA sequence: TGTGCCAGCAGTGAATCTGGGGCCAACGTCCTGACTTTC. Its protein is CASSESGANVLTF. The entire variable domain, with the rest obtained from reference TRBV25-1 and TRBJ2-6, is as follows: EADIYQTPRYLVIGTGKKITLECSQTMGHDKMYWYQQDPGMELHLIHYSYGVNSTEKGDLSSESTVSRIRTEHFPLTLESARPSHTSQYLCASSESGANVLTFGAGSRLTVL.

The V gene is TRBV19, the J gene TRBJ2-1; TRBD1 matches 9 bases. V gave up 4 bases and J gave up 4 bases; unmatched junction bases: 5. Germline V gene data show CDR1 as LNHDA and CDR2 as SQIVND (reference sequence). The CDR3 loop spans 15 amino acids. The CDR3 sequence is CASSTSGTGYNEQFF. The CDR3 DNA follows: TGTGCCAGTAGTACCTCCGGGACAGGGTACAATGAGCAGTTCTTC.

This clone showed up just a few times. V usage is TRBV3-1 (or the pseudogene TRBV3-2) and J usage is TRBJ2-6; no clear D. Germline values: CDR1 LGHDT, CDR2 YNNKEL (reference sequence). This CDR3 has 12 amino acids. V dropped 4 bases and J dropped 5 bases, with 3 bases sitting between them. CDR3 DNA sequence: TGTGCCAGCAGCCGACGGGCCAACGTCCTGACTTTC. Translated: CASSRRANVLTF.

V gene TRBV5-1 combines with J gene TRBJ1-2; D is unclear. CDR1 is SGHRS, CDR2 YFSETQ, per germline. The CDR3 loop spans 13 amino acids. Trimming took off 5 bases at V and 1 base at J, with 9 bases between the two ends. CDR3 in amino acids: CASSTPDNYGYTF. DNA for the CDR3: TGCGCCAGCAGTACACCCGATAACTATGGCTACACCTTC.

This chain uses TRBV13 with TRBJ2-5; no definite D call. The germline V and J ends were trimmed by 6 bases and 0 bases, with 8 bases remaining between them. This CDR3 has 13 residues. Germline-derived CDR1 and CDR2 are PRHDT and FYEKMQ (reference sequence). In DNA form, the CDR3 reads TGTGCCAGCAGAGCAGTCTACCAAGAGACCCAGTACTTC. Translating gives CASRAVYQETQYF.

The rearrangement uses TRBV6-1 and TRBJ2-2; 8 bases are a match to TRBD1. The germline gives CDR1 MNHNS, CDR2 SASEGT. After removal of 3 bases from V and 7 bases from J, the junction contained 7 bases not matched to a gene. This CDR3 contains 15 residues. The CDR3 here is CASSDRTGSGGELFF. CDR3 nucleotide sequence: TGTGCCAGCAGTGACCGGACAGGGTCCGGCGGGGAGCTGTTTTTT.

V usage is TRBV6-5 and J usage is TRBJ2-2, with D unresolved. The V gene lost 5 bases and the J gene lost 5 bases, with 6 bases spanning the gap. CDR1 is MNHEY and CDR2 is SVGAGI in the germline V gene. The CDR3 spans 12 residues. The CDR3 nucleotides are TGTGCCAGCAGTCGTCCAACCGGGGAGCTGTTTTTT. Its translation is CASSRPTGELFF.

V and J are TRBV5-5 and TRBJ1-1; no reliable D call. The CDR3 length is 13 residues. CDR1 is SGHKS, CDR2 YYEKEE, per germline (reference sequence). The ends were cut back, 4 bases at V and 4 bases at J, with 11 bases in the middle. The CDR3 sequence is CASSPPRGTEAFF. CDR3 sequence (DNA): TGTGCCAGCAGCCCCCCTCGAGGCACTGAAGCTTTCTTT.

This clone appeared once. This chain uses TRBV19 with TRBJ2-1, with D unresolved. The germline gives CDR1 LNHDA, CDR2 SQIVND (reference sequence). The V gene lost 4 bases and the J gene lost 4 bases, with 5 bases spanning the gap. The CDR3 covers 12 residues. The CDR3 nucleotides read TGTGCCAGTAGTACGATATACAATGAGCAGTTCTTC. This codes for CASSTIYNEQFF.

This clone has more than one count but fewer than ten. The J gene is TRBJ2-7, the V gene TRBV11-1, with D unresolved. The V gene's germline CDR1 is SGHAT and CDR2 FQDESV (reference sequence). This CDR3 is 13 amino acids long. V lost 4 bases and J 6 bases, leaving 13 bases between the germline ends. As DNA, the CDR3 is TGTGCCAGCAGCTCCCCTCCTAGTACCGAGCAGTACTTC. Encoded protein: CASSSPPSTEQYF.

The chain has TRBV6-6 and TRBJ1-4; 7 bases map to TRBD1. Germline values: CDR1 MNHNY, CDR2 SVGAGI (reference sequence). The CDR3 runs to 13 residues. With 7 bases clipped from V and 6 bases from J, the junction kept 5 bases outside the gene matches. CDR3 amino acids: CASKRGPDEKLFF. The CDR3 DNA follows: TGTGCCAGCAAAAGGGGGCCGGATGAAAAACTGTTTTTT.

This clone was counted once. CDR3 in DNA: TGTGCCAGCAGTTTAAGTGGGGCTATAGCCAAAAACATTCAGTACTTC. Translation: CASSLSGAIAKNIQYF. The rearrangement uses TRBV27 and TRBJ2-4; maybe TRBD1 (5 bases). The length of the CDR3 is 16 residues. The germline CDR1 and CDR2 sequences are MNHEY and SMNVEV (reference sequence). V was shortened by 2 bases and J by 0 bases, with 11 bases between the two germline ends.

The rearrangement links TRBV25-1 to TRBJ1-4, with D perhaps matching TRBD1 (5 bases). Germline V lookup: CDR1 MGHDK, CDR2 SYGVNS. V lost 4 bases and J lost 8, with 8 bases in between. There are 12 residues in the CDR3. The DNA of the CDR3 is TGTGCCAGCAGTGCAGGGAAGGAAAAACTGTTTTTT. Its translation is CASSAGKEKLFF. The variable domain in full, completed from reference TRBV25-1 and TRBJ1-4, reads EADIYQTPRYLVIGTGKKITLECSQTMGHDKMYWYQQDPGMELHLIHYSYGVNSTEKGDLSSESTVSRIRTEHFPLTLESARPSHTSQYLCASSAGKEKLFFGSGTQLSVL.

The chain uses TRBV6-5 and TRBJ1-2; unclear D gene. This CDR3 has 13 residues. Germline V gene sequence: CDR1 MNHEY, CDR2 SVGAGI. V shed 1 base and J shed 4 bases, with 7 bases lying between them. CDR3 sequence reads: CASSYYRLYGYTF. The CDR3 nucleotides read TGTGCCAGCAGTTACTATCGGCTCTATGGCTACACCTTC.

The J gene is TRBJ2-1, the V gene TRBV10-3, with 7 bases identical to TRBD1. V was pared by 6 bases and J by 6 bases, with 8 bases of the junction left unmatched. Germline V gene lookup returns CDR1 ENHRY and CDR2 SYGVKD. This CDR3 contains 14 residues. Here the CDR3 reads CAIRTGTAINEQFF. In DNA, the CDR3 is TGTGCCATCAGGACCGGGACAGCGATCAATGAGCAGTTCTTC.

The chain combines TRBV5-1 with TRBJ1-1, with 9 bases fitting TRBD1. Trimming cost V 4 bases and J 10 bases; bases outside gene matches: 17. CDR1 and CDR2 from the germline V gene are SGHRS and YFSETQ. The CDR3 consists of 16 residues. In DNA form, the CDR3 reads TGCGCCAGCAGCCGGGACAGGGTAGCAACAACCTTTGTAGCTTTCTTT. Its translation is CASSRDRVATTFVAFF. The full variable domain, in which reference TRBV5-1 and TRBJ1-1 provide the parts outside the CDR3, is KAGVTQTPRYLIKTRGQQVTLSCSPISGHRSVSWYQQTPGQGLQFLFEYFSETQRNKGNFPGRFSGRQFSNSRSEMNVSTLELGDSALYLCASSRDRVATTFVAFFGQGTRLTVV.

The rearrangement links TRBV7-8 to TRBJ2-1, with TRBD2 matching 8 bases. Germline CDR1 reads SGHVS; CDR2 reads FQNEAQ. This CDR3 is built from 14 residues. The junction had 12 bases not matched to a gene; V was cut back by 4 bases and J by 13 bases. CDR3 sequence reads: CASSSTGGARVQFF. The CDR3 DNA is TGTGCCAGCAGCTCGACCGGGGGGGCCCGGGTACAGTTCTTC.

This clone was recorded only once. The chain has TRBV6-2 or TRBV6-3 and TRBJ1-2; TRBD1 matches 7 bases. The length of the CDR3 is 15 residues. Looked up from germline, CDR1 is MNHEY and CDR2 is SVGEGT. V shed 5 bases, J shed 4 bases, and the junction held 10 bases outside the gene matches. CDR3: CASSDRQGGFYGYTF. DNA of the CDR3: TGTGCCAGCAGTGACCGACAGGGTGGTTTCTATGGCTACACCTTC.

The genes are TRBV5-8 and TRBJ2-1, with 11 bases aligning to TRBD2. Germline loops: CDR1 SGHTS, CDR2 YDEGEE. CDR3 length: 15 amino acids. V lost 1 base, J lost 10 bases, and 7 bases stayed unmatched. This CDR3 reads CASSLYASGGLEQFF. CDR3 in DNA: TGTGCCAGCAGCTTGTACGCTAGCGGGGGGTTGGAGCAGTTCTTC.

J is TRBJ2-3 and V is TRBV14, with a weak D call TRBD1 (5 bases). Germline V CDR1 and CDR2: SGHDN, FVKESK. V lost 1 base and J lost 2, with 10 bases in between. The CDR3 totals 15 residues. CDR3 coding DNA: TGTGCCAGCAGCCAAGGGACAAGAGACACAGATACGCAGTATTTT. Its protein is CASSQGTRDTDTQYF. The full variable domain, with the rest looked up from reference TRBV14 and TRBJ2-3, is EAGVTQFPSHSVIEKGQTVTLRCDPISGHDNLYWYRRVMGKEIKFLLHFVKESKQDESGMPNNRFLAERTGGTYSTLKVQPAELEDSGVYFCASSQGTRDTDTQYFGPGTRLTVL.